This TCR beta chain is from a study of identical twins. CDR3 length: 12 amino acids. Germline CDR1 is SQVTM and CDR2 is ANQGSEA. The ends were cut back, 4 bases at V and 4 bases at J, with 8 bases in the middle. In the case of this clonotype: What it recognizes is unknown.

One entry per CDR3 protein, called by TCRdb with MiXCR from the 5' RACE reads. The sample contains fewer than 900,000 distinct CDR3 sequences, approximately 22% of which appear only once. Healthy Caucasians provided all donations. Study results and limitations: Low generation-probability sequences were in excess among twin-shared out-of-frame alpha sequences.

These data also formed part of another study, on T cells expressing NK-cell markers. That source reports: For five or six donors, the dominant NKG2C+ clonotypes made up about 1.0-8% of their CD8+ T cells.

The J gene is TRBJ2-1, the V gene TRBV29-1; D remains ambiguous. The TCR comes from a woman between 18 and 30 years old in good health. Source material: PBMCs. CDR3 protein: CSVGSTYNEQFF. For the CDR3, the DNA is TGCAGCGTTGGCTCTACTTACAATGAGCAGTTCTTC.